This TCR beta chain was sequenced for a study of T cells after yellow fever vaccination. The overall study: Researchers used SMART-Seq v4 Ultra Low Input to prepare fractions that had low cell numbers. Study-level points and caveats: Abundant clonotypes from the bulk population could have been carried over as contaminants into FACS-sorted repertoires.

With regard to this clonotype: Its antigen is undetermined.

J lost 4 bases, V lost 3 bases, and 2 bases had no gene match. Germline V gene data show CDR1 as SGHRS and CDR2 as YFSETQ. This CDR3 is 14 amino acids long. Using its own MiXCR run on the 5' RACE reads, TCRdb lists one record per CDR3 protein. Of some 400,000 distinct CDR3 sequences in the sample, 15% to 20% are singletons; the top ten hold roughly a sixth. The gene calls are TRBV5-1 and TRBJ2-2; TRBD1 agrees at 8 bases. The TCR originated in a man aged 18 to 35 who received the YFV17D yellow fever vaccine. The input for sequencing was PBMCs, taken before the yellow fever booster vaccination. CDR3 protein: CASSWTGPTGELFF. CDR3 DNA: TGCGCCAGCAGCTGGACAGGGCCCACCGGGGAGCTGTTTTTT.